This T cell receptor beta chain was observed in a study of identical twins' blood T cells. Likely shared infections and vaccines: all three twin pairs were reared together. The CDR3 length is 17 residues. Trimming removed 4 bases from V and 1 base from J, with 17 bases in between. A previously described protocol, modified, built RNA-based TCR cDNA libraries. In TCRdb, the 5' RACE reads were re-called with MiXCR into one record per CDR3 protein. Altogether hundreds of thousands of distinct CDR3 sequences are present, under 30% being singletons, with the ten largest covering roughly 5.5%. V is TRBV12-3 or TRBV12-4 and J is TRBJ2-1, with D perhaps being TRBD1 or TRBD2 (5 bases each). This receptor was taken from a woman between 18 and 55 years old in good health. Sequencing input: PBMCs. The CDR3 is CASSSRPWDPSYNEQFF. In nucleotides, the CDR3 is TGTGCCAGCAGTTCCCGTCCTTGGGACCCGTCCTACAATGAGCAGTTCTTC.